A single sample gave rise to the 30 T cell receptor beta chains below, sequenced in a study of T cell repertoires in cytomegalovirus infection. From the reads, TCRdb called clonotypes with MiXCR, one entry per CDR3 protein. The sample lists hundreds of thousands of distinct CDR3 sequences, 35% occurring once. What was sequenced was PBMCs. These receptors were collected from a human donor in good health (CMV status not recorded). Some clones in this sample may be carry-over from other donors' samples.

In regard to this clonotype: The junction differs from germline at one of its ends, possibly a read error. V and J are TRBV20-1 and TRBJ1-4; the match to TRBD1 covers 8 bases. The CDR3 covers 15 residues. The germline V gene encodes CDR1 DFQATT and CDR2 SNEGSKA (reference sequence). CDR3: CIARTDRGGDEKLFF. The CDR3 DNA follows: TGCATTGCTAGAACAGACAGGGGAGGAGATGAAAAACTGTTTTTT.

The V gene is TRBV19, the J gene TRBJ1-3; D gene ambiguous. The CDR3 has 17 residues. Trimming took off 5 bases at V and 0 bases at J, with 17 bases between the two ends. Germline lookup yields CDR1 LNHDA and CDR2 SQIVND (reference sequence). CDR3 coding DNA: TGTGCCAGTAGTCGTCAGGTATTTCAAAGCTCTGGAAACACCATATATTTT. It is translated as CASSRQVFQSSGNTIYF.

This chain joins TRBV9 and TRBJ1-5; the D gene is possibly TRBD1 (6 bases). Per germline, CDR1 SGDLS and CDR2 YYNGEE. This CDR3 has 15 amino acids. The V end was cut by 0 bases, the J end by 5 bases, with 12 bases between. In nucleotides, the CDR3 is TGTGCCAGCAGCGTAGGAGGACAGCGCGATCAGCCCCAGCATTTT. Translating gives CASSVGGQRDQPQHF.

The table lists this clonotype with many counts. The chain has TRBV7-6 and TRBJ2-3; D not resolved. Germline values: CDR1 SGHVS, CDR2 FNYEAQ. V was trimmed by 1 base and J by 1 base, leaving 6 bases between them. There are 14 residues in the CDR3. DNA of the CDR3: TGTGCCAGCAGCTTAGGTGTCGGCACAGATACGCAGTATTTT. Its protein is CASSLGVGTDTQYF.

This clonotype has at least ten counts. The chain is built from TRBV28 and TRBJ2-4, with 9 bases fitting TRBD2. The CDR3 consists of 16 residues. V shed 5 bases and J 0 bases; nucleotides not matched to a gene: 5. Germline CDR1 and CDR2: MDHEN and SYDVKM. The CDR3 region has the DNA TGTGCCAGCAGTCCCATAGCGGGAGTAGCCAAAAACATTCAGTACTTC. Protein sequence: CASSPIAGVAKNIQYF.

This clonotype has a count of ten or more. The DNA of the CDR3 is TGTGCCAGCAGTTACGGACAGGGTGCCTACGAGCAGTACTTC. Residues: CASSYGQGAYEQYF. This chain connects TRBV6-8 to TRBJ2-7; 8 nucleotides line up with TRBD1. Germline V gene sequence: CDR1 MNHGY, CDR2 SAAAGT. The CDR3 has 14 residues. The V gene end was trimmed by 2 bases and the J gene end by 2 bases; junction bases not matched to a gene: 2.

Worth noting for this clonotype: A much larger clone sits a single nucleotide away, making a read error possible. The chain has TRBV12-3 or TRBV12-4 and TRBJ2-5; 7 bases are a match to TRBD2. The CDR3 totals 14 residues. CDR3 region: CASGLAGGGAPQYF. CDR3 nucleotide sequence: TGTGCCAGCGGTTTAGCGGGCGGCGGGGCGCCCCAGTACTTC.

This clonotype was counted once. The J gene is TRBJ1-1, the V gene TRBV13, with 11 bases fitting TRBD1. The length of the CDR3 is 15 residues. CDR1 is PRHDT, CDR2 FYEKMQ, per germline (reference sequence). With 5 bases clipped from V and 4 bases from J, the junction kept 6 bases outside the gene matches. The CDR3 region has the DNA TGTGCCAGCAGCGCAGGACAGGGGGCGGCCACTGAAGCTTTCTTT. It is translated as CASSAGQGAATEAFF.

This clonotype has more than one count but fewer than ten. This chain uses TRBV4-2 with TRBJ2-3, with D possibly being TRBD2 (5 bases). The germline V gene encodes CDR1 LGHNA and CDR2 YNFKEQ. V was pared by 0 bases and J by 1 base, with 8 bases between. The CDR3 covers 15 residues. The CDR3 nucleotides are TGTGCCAGCAGCCAAGATTGGCGGGGCACAGATACGCAGTATTTT. This codes for CASSQDWRGTDTQYF.

V gene TRBV13 combines with J gene TRBJ2-7; 7 bases fit TRBD2. V dropped 1 base and J dropped 2; count of bases not matched to a gene: 14. The germline gives CDR1 PRHDT, CDR2 FYEKMQ (reference sequence). CDR3 size: 18 residues. The CDR3 DNA is TGTGCCAGCAGCTTAGTACCCCCTCAGCGGGACGCCCCCTACGAGCAGTACTTC. Its translation is CASSLVPPQRDAPYEQYF.

This clonotype was seen more than once but under ten times. The chain combines TRBV29-1 with TRBJ2-3; weak D call: TRBD1 (5 bases). CDR1 is SQVTM, CDR2 ANQGSEA, per germline. The CDR3 extends over 13 amino acids. The V end was cut by 7 bases, the J end by 3 bases, with 14 bases between. This CDR3 reads CSATFDRTDTQYF. The CDR3 nucleotides read TGCAGCGCCACCTTTGACAGAACAGATACGCAGTATTTT.

The chain employs TRBV6-5 and TRBJ1-1, with D tentatively TRBD1 (6 bases). Trimming shortened V by 0 bases and J by 0 bases, and 14 bases separated the two germline ends. CDR1 and CDR2 from the germline V gene are MNHEY and SVGAGI. CDR3 length equals 17 residues. The CDR3 nucleotides read TGTGCCAGCAGTTACTCGAATTCCCAGGGGATGAACACTGAAGCTTTCTTT. Amino acids: CASSYSNSQGMNTEAFF.

The V gene is TRBV10-3, the J gene TRBJ1-2, with D perhaps TRBD1 (5 bases). V lost 10 bases, J lost 4 bases, and 19 bases lay in between. This CDR3 has 14 residues. From germline, CDR1 is ENHRY and CDR2 SYGVKD. In DNA form, the CDR3 reads TGTGCCACCCGCACCCCTCAGGGAACCTATGGCTACACCTTC. Its translation: CATRTPQGTYGYTF.

The V gene is TRBV28, the J gene TRBJ2-3; TRBD1 aligns across 10 bases. Germline values: CDR1 MDHEN, CDR2 SYDVKM. This CDR3 has 16 residues. V was pared by 4 bases and J by 3 bases, with 7 bases of the junction left unmatched. CDR3 in amino acids: CASSYETGGATDTQYF. In nucleotides, the CDR3 is TGTGCCAGCAGTTACGAGACAGGGGGCGCAACAGATACGCAGTATTTT.

This clonotype appeared a few times. The rearrangement uses TRBV7-2 and TRBJ1-5, with TRBD1 matching over 9 bases. Germline loops: CDR1 SGHTA, CDR2 FQGNSA. V lost 6 bases, J lost 1 base, and 4 bases stayed unmatched. This CDR3 comprises 15 residues. In DNA, the CDR3 is TGTGCCAGCAGACGGGACAGGGCCAGCAATCAGCCCCAGCATTTT. Its translation: CASRRDRASNQPQHF.

CDR3 residues: CASSGTESSGANVLTF. CDR3 sequence (DNA): TGTGCCAGCAGCGGGACTGAGTCCTCTGGGGCCAACGTCCTGACTTTC. This rearrangement joins TRBV27 to TRBJ2-6, with D perhaps TRBD2 (6 bases). Trimming cost V 6 bases and J 0 bases, with 12 bases left between them. From germline, CDR1 is MNHEY and CDR2 SMNVEV (reference sequence). There are 16 residues in the CDR3. Based on the CDR3 plus reference TRBV27 and TRBJ2-6, the full variable domain is EAQVTQNPRYLITVTGKKLTVTCSQNMNHEYMSWYRQDPGLGLRQIYYSMNVEVTDKGDVPEGYKVSRKEKRNFPLILESPSPNQTSLYFCASSGTESSGANVLTFGAGSRLTVL.

This clonotype was seen a handful of times. The rearrangement uses TRBV19 and TRBJ2-7, with 8 bases identical to TRBD2. This CDR3 has 12 residues. V lost 3 bases to trimming and J lost 8 bases; unmatched junction nucleotides: 3. Germline-derived CDR1 and CDR2 are LNHDA and SQIVND (reference sequence). The CDR3 coding sequence is TGTGCCAGTAGTATCGGCGGGGGGAAGCAGTACTTC. It translates to CASSIGGGKQYF.

A few counts support this clonotype. The chain joins TRBV11-3 to TRBJ2-1, with 8 positions matching TRBD2. The V gene's germline CDR1 is SGHNT and CDR2 YENEEA. J was trimmed by 8 bases and V by 3 bases; bases with no gene match: 6. The CDR3 loop spans 14 amino acids. The chain's CDR3 is CASSFGTSVDEQFF. In DNA, the CDR3 is TGTGCCAGCAGCTTCGGGACTAGTGTCGATGAGCAGTTCTTC.

The chain has TRBV19 and TRBJ1-1; D unresolved. This CDR3 region has 15 residues. Germline CDR1 LNHDA, CDR2 SQIVND (reference sequence). Deletions cut 3 bases from V and 4 bases from J, with 15 bases between. The CDR3 reads CASSIEARARTEAFF. The CDR3 nucleotides read TGTGCCAGTAGTATCGAGGCGAGGGCCCGCACTGAAGCTTTCTTT.

This clonotype was picked up a small number of times. The chain joins TRBV12-3 or TRBV12-4 to TRBJ1-1; D gene unclear. Between the trimmed V and J ends, which lost 0 bases and 7 bases, there was a span of 15 bases. This CDR3 is 15 amino acids long. CDR3 region: CASSLARGGNREAFF. The DNA of the CDR3 is TGTGCCAGCAGTTTAGCTCGTGGAGGAAACCGTGAAGCTTTCTTT.

The gene calls are TRBV5-4 and TRBJ2-7; the match to TRBD2 covers 8 bases. V dropped 6 bases and J dropped 4; count of bases not matched to a gene: 6. Germline CDR1 and CDR2: SGHNT and YYREEE (reference sequence). This CDR3 comprises 13 residues. This chain's CDR3 is CASKSGGGYEQYF. The DNA of the CDR3 is TGTGCCAGCAAGTCGGGAGGGGGTTACGAGCAGTACTTC.

This clonotype has just a few counts. The chain employs TRBV6-5 and TRBJ1-2; no reliable D call. Trimming shortened V by 7 bases and J by 6 bases, and 12 bases separated the two germline ends. Germline V gene sequence: CDR1 MNHEY, CDR2 SVGAGI. The CDR3 sequence is 12 residues long. The CDR3 DNA reads TGTGCCAGCACCTCGACCAGCCATGGCTACACCTTC. Amino acids: CASTSTSHGYTF.

This clonotype has ten or more counts. This chain links TRBV7-6 with TRBJ1-1; no clear D gene. In germline, CDR1 is SGHVS, CDR2 FNYEAQ. Trimming took off 8 bases at V and 5 bases at J, with 12 bases between the two ends. The CDR3 extends over 12 amino acids. CDR3 DNA sequence: TGTGCCAGCCAAGACTTGCGAACTGAAGCTTTCTTT. Residues: CASQDLRTEAFF.

This clonotype was counted a few times. The V call is TRBV2, the J call TRBJ1-3; unclear D gene. Germline lookup yields CDR1 SNHLY and CDR2 FYNNEI. Trimming left V 4 bases short and J 0 bases short, with 7 bases between. The CDR3 is 14 residues long. Written as DNA, the CDR3 is TGTGCCAGCAGTGTTACAGCCTCTGGAAACACCATATATTTT. Translating gives CASSVTASGNTIYF.

This clonotype was counted only a few times. The genes are TRBV4-1 and TRBJ2-1, with D possibly matching TRBD1 (6 bases). V was clipped by 1 base and J by 5 bases, with 12 bases between them. This CDR3 comprises 15 residues. Germline-derived CDR1 and CDR2 are MGHRA and YSYEKL. Written as DNA, the CDR3 is TGCGCCAGCAGCCAAGTTACAGGGTCCAACAATGAGCAGTTCTTC. This codes for CASSQVTGSNNEQFF.

The chain employs TRBV27 and TRBJ1-2; 7 bases fit TRBD1. The CDR3 contains 13 residues. Per the germline V gene, CDR1 is MNHEY and CDR2 is SMNVEV (reference sequence). V was pared by 6 bases and J by 4 bases, with 5 bases of the junction left unmatched. This CDR3 reads CASRDGTVYGYTF. As DNA, the CDR3 is TGTGCCAGCAGGGATGGGACAGTCTATGGCTACACCTTC.

This clonotype was counted only a few times. This sequence joins TRBV7-2 and TRBJ2-1; D is possibly TRBD2 (5 bases). Between the trimmed V and J ends, which lost 6 bases and 10 bases, there was a span of 10 bases. Germline assignment: CDR1 SGHTA and CDR2 FQGNSA. The CDR3 consists of 11 residues. The chain's CDR3 is CASREAEEQFF. In DNA form, the CDR3 reads TGTGCCAGCAGGGAGGCGGAGGAGCAGTTCTTC.

This chain links TRBV15 with TRBJ2-2; maybe TRBD2 (6 bases). The CDR3 length is 15 residues. The germline V and J ends were trimmed by 0 bases and 5 bases, with 10 bases remaining between them. Germline CDR1 is LNHNV and CDR2 is YYDKDF (reference sequence). The CDR3 region is CATSRDLGGTGELFF. The CDR3, as DNA: TGTGCCACCAGCAGAGATCTCGGGGGAACCGGGGAGCTGTTTTTT.

This clonotype turned up a few times. This chain links TRBV7-8 with TRBJ1-5; no clear D gene. The CDR3 contains 13 residues. The germline V gene has CDR1 SGHVS and CDR2 FQNEAQ. The ends were cut back, 5 bases at V and 3 bases at J, with 8 bases in the middle. CDR3 DNA sequence: TGTGCCAGCAGCGCCGCTGTCAATCAGCCCCAGCATTTT. Translated, it gives CASSAAVNQPQHF.

This clonotype was observed at least ten times. V usage is TRBV7-2 and J usage is TRBJ1-2; D possibly corresponds to TRBD1 (5 bases). This CDR3 is 12 amino acids long. Trimming left V 1 base short and J 8 bases short, with 8 bases between. Per germline, CDR1 SGHTA and CDR2 FQGNSA. The CDR3 spells CASSLGQNGYTF. For the CDR3, the DNA is TGTGCCAGCAGCTTAGGACAGAACGGCTACACCTTC.